The source of this T cell receptor beta chain is a study of blood T cell repertoires in COVID-19. Overall study: COVID-19 samples from acute and convalescent phases originated in the United States, Italy and Spain. PBMCs, B-cell-depleted T cells, or T cells provided the cDNA or gDNA that made up the material.

This CDR3 comprises 14 residues. V trimming: 1 base; J trimming: 3 bases; junction bases outside the gene matches: 2. Germline CDR1 and CDR2: GTSNPN and SVGIG (reference sequence). Original processing notes: Reference gene primer amplification yielded estimated nucleated cell counts. Sequenced by immunoSEQ multiplex PCR; TCRdb stores in-frame clones only, minus some. Clone size and V and J calls were adopted from that table, with D and trimming inferred from the DNA. The data contain about 150,000 clones, approximately 90% of them singletons. The chain couples TRBV30 to TRBJ1-5; TRBD1 matches 8 bases. Source material: peripheral blood. This TCR was sampled from a woman between 50 and 59 years old with acute or convalescent COVID-19. CDR3 nucleotides: TGTGCCTGGAGTGCAGGGGGCCCCAATCAGCCCCAGCATTTT. Protein product: CAWSAGGPNQPQHF.